These T cell receptor beta chains were read from a single sample in a study of cytomegalovirus exposure and HLA in healthy donors. Sequenced by immunoSEQ multiplex PCR; TCRdb stores in-frame clones only, minus some. The sample has about 140,000 clones, almost 85% seen once; the top ten hold roughly 29%. Sequenced material: PBMCs. These TCRs come from a man aged 30-40 years in good health and CMV-seropositive. CDR3s leave out the opening cysteine and the closing phenylalanine or tryptophan. A D gene is named only where the DNA matches it firmly.

d_gene: -; v_gene: TRBV7-7; j_gene: TRBJ2-1; CDR3aa: ASSLGVAGNNEQF
d_gene: TRBD1; v_gene: TRBV7-3; j_gene: TRBJ1-2; CDR3aa: ASSLDRGGYGYT
d_gene: -; v_gene: TRBV5-4; j_gene: TRBJ1-3; CDR3aa: ASSLGHGGNSGNTIY
d_gene: -; v_gene: TRBV5-6; j_gene: TRBJ1-4; CDR3aa: ASSFYAPGRANEKLF
d_gene: TRBD2; v_gene: TRBV11-2; j_gene: TRBJ2-5; CDR3aa: ASSLRGGDETQY
d_gene: TRBD1; v_gene: TRBV12-5; j_gene: TRBJ1-1; CDR3aa: ASGFGTGALYTEAF
d_gene: -; v_gene: TRBV4-1; j_gene: TRBJ1-1; CDR3aa: ASSPQRTGQGTEAF
d_gene: -; v_gene: TRBV11-3; j_gene: TRBJ2-2; CDR3aa: ASSSPPGAGGTGELF
d_gene: -; v_gene: TRBV30; j_gene: TRBJ2-2; CDR3aa: ALQTENTGELF
d_gene: TRBD1; v_gene: TRBV10-2; j_gene: TRBJ1-1; CDR3aa: ASSEAQGARATEAF